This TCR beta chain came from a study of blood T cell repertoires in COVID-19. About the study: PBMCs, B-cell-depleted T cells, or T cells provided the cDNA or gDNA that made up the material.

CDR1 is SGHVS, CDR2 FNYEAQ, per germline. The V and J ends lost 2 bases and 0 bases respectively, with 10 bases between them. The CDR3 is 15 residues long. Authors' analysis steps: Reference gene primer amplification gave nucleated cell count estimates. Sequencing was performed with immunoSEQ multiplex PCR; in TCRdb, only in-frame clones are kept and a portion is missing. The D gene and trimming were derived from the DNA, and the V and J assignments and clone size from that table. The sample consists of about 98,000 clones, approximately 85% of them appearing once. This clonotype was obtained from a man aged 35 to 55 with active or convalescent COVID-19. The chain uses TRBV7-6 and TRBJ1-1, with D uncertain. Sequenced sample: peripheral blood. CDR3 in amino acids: CASSLFRHLNTEAFF. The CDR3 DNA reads TGTGCCAGCAGCTTATTCCGACACTTGAACACTGAAGCTTTCTTT.